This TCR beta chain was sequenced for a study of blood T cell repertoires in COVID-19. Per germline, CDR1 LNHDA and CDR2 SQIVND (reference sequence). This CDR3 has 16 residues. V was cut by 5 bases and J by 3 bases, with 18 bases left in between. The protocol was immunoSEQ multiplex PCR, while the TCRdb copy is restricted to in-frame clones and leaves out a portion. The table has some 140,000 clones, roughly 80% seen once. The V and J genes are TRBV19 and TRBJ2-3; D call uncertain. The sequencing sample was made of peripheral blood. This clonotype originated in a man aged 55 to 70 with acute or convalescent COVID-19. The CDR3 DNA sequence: TGTGCCAGTAGTGCCGATCGGCTCTGGAGTACAGATACGCAGTATTTT. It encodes CASSADRLWSTDTQYF.